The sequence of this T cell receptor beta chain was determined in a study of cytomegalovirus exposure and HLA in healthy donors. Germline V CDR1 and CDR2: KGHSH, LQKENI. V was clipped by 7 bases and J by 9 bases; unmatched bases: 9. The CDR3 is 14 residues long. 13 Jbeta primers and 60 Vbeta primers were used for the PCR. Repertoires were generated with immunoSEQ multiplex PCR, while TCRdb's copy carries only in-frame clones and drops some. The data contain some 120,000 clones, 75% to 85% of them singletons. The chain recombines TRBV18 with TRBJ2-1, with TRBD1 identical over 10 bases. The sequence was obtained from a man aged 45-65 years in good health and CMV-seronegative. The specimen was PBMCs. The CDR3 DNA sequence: TGTGCCAGCTGCCAGGGACAGGGGATCGGTGAGCAGTTCTTC. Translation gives CASCQGQGIGEQFF. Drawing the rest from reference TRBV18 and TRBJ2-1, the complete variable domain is NAGVMQNPRHLVRRRGQEARLRCSPMKGHSHVYWYRQLPEEGLKFMVYLQKENIIDESGMPKERFSAEFPKEGPSILRIQQVVRGDSAAYFCASCQGQGIGEQFFGPGTRLTVL.